One and the same sample provided the 17 T cell receptor beta chains below, sequenced in a study of cytomegalovirus exposure and HLA in healthy donors. This table comes from immunoSEQ multiplex PCR, and its TCRdb copy is limited to in-frame clones, with some not included. The table has 160,000 or so clones, 80% to 85% seen once. Sequencing used PBMCs. The receptors were gathered from a man aged 25 to 40 in good health and CMV-seropositive.

V is TRBV6-1 and J is TRBJ2-2, with D perhaps TRBD1 (5 bases). The germline V gene encodes CDR1 MNHNS and CDR2 SASEGT. Trimming stripped 4 bases from V and 6 bases from J, with 18 bases between. The CDR3 is made up of 16 amino acids. Here the CDR3 reads CASSGAQGSRSGELFF. For the CDR3, the DNA is TGTGCCAGCAGTGGGGCCCAGGGCAGTAGGTCCGGGGAGCTGTTTTTT.

V is TRBV7-9 and J is TRBJ2-7; tentatively, D is TRBD1 (5 bases). The CDR3 is 13 residues long. The V gene's germline CDR1 is SEHNR and CDR2 FQNEAQ (reference sequence). Trimming cost V 1 base and J 5 bases, with 9 bases left between them. The CDR3: CASSLGRADEQYF. CDR3 nucleotides: TGTGCCAGCAGCTTAGGCAGGGCAGACGAGCAGTACTTC.

The chain couples TRBV18 to TRBJ1-2; 9 positions match TRBD1. The CDR3 is made up of 17 amino acids. CDR1 KGHSH and CDR2 LQKENI come from the germline V gene. J lost 4 bases, V lost 3 bases, and 12 bases had no gene match. The CDR3 DNA sequence: TGTGCCAGCTCACCTCTCGGGGGACAGGGAAGATCCTATGGCTACACCTTC. As protein: CASSPLGGQGRSYGYTF.

This chain links TRBV28 with TRBJ1-6; D gene uncertain. This CDR3 spans 15 amino acids. V was shortened by 1 base and J by 7 bases, with 11 bases between the two germline ends. The germline V gene encodes CDR1 MDHEN and CDR2 SYDVKM. The DNA of the CDR3 is TGTGCCAGCAGTTTATTTGACACCACGAATTCACCCCTCCACTTT. It is translated as CASSLFDTTNSPLHF.

This chain links TRBV4-1 with TRBJ2-7; 8 bases map to TRBD2. The germline CDR1 and CDR2 sequences are MGHRA and YSYEKL. V lost 1 base and J lost 2; bases outside the gene matches: 4. The CDR3 runs 15 residues. This CDR3 is CASSQGLARTYEQYF. CDR3 DNA sequence: TGCGCCAGCAGCCAAGGACTAGCGCGGACCTACGAGCAGTACTTC.

The chain carries TRBV19 and TRBJ1-4; D is undetermined. This CDR3 is 14 amino acids long. The germline V gene encodes CDR1 LNHDA and CDR2 SQIVND (reference sequence). V was pared by 3 bases and J by 7 bases, with 12 bases between. The CDR3 region has the DNA TGTGCCAGTAGTATCTGGGAGAAGGGTGAAAAACTGTTTTTT. Protein sequence: CASSIWEKGEKLFF.

This clone was observed a handful of times. The V and J genes are TRBV4-1 and TRBJ2-1, with TRBD2 matching over 13 bases. Germline V gene data show CDR1 as MGHRA and CDR2 as YSYEKL. The CDR3 is made up of 14 amino acids. Trimming cost V 2 bases and J 13 bases; bases outside gene matches: 5. The DNA of the CDR3 is TGCGCCAGCAGCCAACAACTAGCGGGAGGGCAACAGTTCTTC. It specifies CASSQQLAGGQQFF.

The chain uses TRBV30 and TRBJ1-6; unclear D gene. The CDR3 runs 11 residues. CDR1 and CDR2 from the germline V gene are GTSNPN and SVGIG (reference sequence). V dropped 3 bases and J dropped 11 bases, with 8 bases sitting between them. The CDR3 loop reads CAWSEGTPLHF. The DNA for the CDR3 is TGTGCCTGGAGCGAGGGAACACCCCTCCACTTT.

The chain joins TRBV27 to TRBJ2-3; 8 nucleotides line up with TRBD2. This CDR3 region has 18 residues. Germline CDR1 reads MNHEY; CDR2 reads SMNVEV (reference sequence). Trimming at V came to 3 bases and at J to 3 bases, leaving 14 bases not matched to a gene. The CDR3 bases are TGTGCCAGCAGTTTTGGGCGGGGGGCCCTCCTGAGGACAGATACGCAGTATTTT. This sequence encodes CASSFGRGALLRTDTQYF.

This clone was observed a single time. The genes are TRBV30 and TRBJ2-7; possibly TRBD2 for D (6 bases). The germline CDR1 and CDR2 sequences are GTSNPN and SVGIG (reference sequence). The CDR3 is 13 residues long. V was shortened by 6 bases and J by 2 bases, with 14 bases between the two germline ends. CDR3 residues: CACSTGGAYEQYF. CDR3 bases: TGTGCCTGTTCCACCGGGGGAGCCTACGAGCAGTACTTC. Variable domain in full (rest from reference TRBV30 and TRBJ2-7): SQTIHQWPATLVQPVGSPLSLECTVEGTSNPNLYWYRQAAGRGLQLLFYSVGIGQISSEVPQNLSASRPQDRQFILSSKKLLLSDSGFYLCACSTGGAYEQYFGPGTRLTVT.

The chain combines TRBV7-2 with TRBJ2-7; D is uncertain. Germline CDR1 and CDR2: SGHTA and FQGNSA. V was cut by 1 base and J by 6 bases, with 10 bases left in between. This CDR3 spans 13 amino acids. The CDR3 DNA follows: TGTGCCAGCAGCTTAGAAGAGGTCGCCGAGCAGTACTTC. Translated, it gives CASSLEEVAEQYF. The full variable domain, its missing parts supplied by reference TRBV7-2 and TRBJ2-7, is GAGVSQSPSNKVTEKGKDVELRCDPISGHTALYWYRQSLGQGLEFLIYFQGNSAPDKSGLPSDRFSAERTGGSVSTLTIQRTQQEDSAVYLCASSLEEVAEQYFGPGTRLTVT.

The chain couples TRBV28 to TRBJ2-7; D may be TRBD2 (5 bases). This CDR3 is built from 13 residues. CDR1 is MDHEN, CDR2 SYDVKM, per germline. The germline V and J ends were trimmed by 5 bases and 6 bases, with 14 bases remaining between them. The CDR3 nucleotides read TGTGCCAGCAGTCCCTGGACTGGGCTCGAGCAGTACTTC. This encodes CASSPWTGLEQYF.

The chain couples TRBV11-2 to TRBJ2-4; D gene unclear. V shed 0 bases and J shed 2 bases, with 8 bases lying between them. Germline V gene sequence: CDR1 SGHAT, CDR2 FQNNGV. This CDR3 region has 15 residues. The CDR3 nucleotides are TGTGCCAGCAGCTTAGACTCTAGGCCCAAAAACATTCAGTACTTC. Its translation is CASSLDSRPKNIQYF.

The chain carries TRBV28 and TRBJ1-5; no clear D. V shed 0 bases and J shed 0 bases, with 9 bases lying between them. The CDR3 contains 16 residues. Germline loops: CDR1 MDHEN, CDR2 SYDVKM. The CDR3 here is CASSLWADYSNQPQHF. DNA of the CDR3: TGTGCCAGCAGTTTATGGGCAGACTATAGCAATCAGCCCCAGCATTTT.

The V gene is TRBV18, the J gene TRBJ1-4; D gene unclear. Trimming removed 6 bases from V and 3 bases from J, with 11 bases in between. The CDR3 covers 14 residues. Germline V lookup: CDR1 KGHSH, CDR2 LQKENI. CDR3 coding DNA: TGTGCCAGCTCTGGGAGTCGGGCTAATGAAAAACTGTTTTTT. Residues: CASSGSRANEKLFF.

This chain uses TRBV28 with TRBJ1-2, with 9 bases that match TRBD1. CDR3 length equals 15 residues. Germline assignment: CDR1 MDHEN and CDR2 SYDVKM. The V gene end was trimmed by 5 bases and the J gene end by 5 bases; junction bases not matched to a gene: 9. The CDR3 protein is CASSGGGQGRYGYTF. The DNA for the CDR3 is TGTGCCAGCAGTGGGGGGGGACAGGGTCGATATGGCTACACCTTC.

As DNA, the CDR3 is TGCGCCAGCAGCTTGGAGGGGACAGCTGGAAACACCATATATTTT. It is translated as CASSLEGTAGNTIYF. V usage is TRBV5-1 and J usage is TRBJ1-3, with 7 nucleotides matching TRBD1. Germline CDR1 reads SGHRS; CDR2 reads YFSETQ. V trimming: 0 bases; J trimming: 2 bases; junction bases outside the gene matches: 2. The CDR3 runs 15 residues.